Included here is one T cell receptor (beta chain) sequence, with context. Authors' processing steps: It was from reference gene primer amplification that nucleated cell counts were estimated. This table comes from immunoSEQ multiplex PCR, and its TCRdb copy is limited to in-frame clones, with some not included. D and trimming were read from the DNA, whereas the V and J calls and clone size are those reported in that table. The profile shows about 270,000 clones, 85% to 90% of them singletons. The data were taken from a study of blood T cell repertoires in COVID-19. Study in general: In each case, the material was cDNA or gDNA derived from T cells, B-cell-depleted T cells, or PBMCs.

The cohort comprised adults aged about 18 to 90 years residing in 20 to 30 US areas. The length of the CDR3 is 14 residues. The V end was cut by 3 bases, the J end by 6 bases, with 11 bases between. Germline V gene sequence: CDR1 MGHDK, CDR2 SYGVNS. The source of this sequence is a woman aged 30 to 39 with acute COVID-19. The chain combines TRBV25-1 with TRBJ1-4; no clear D. Sequencing was done on a sample of PBMCs or T cells enriched from blood (not recorded which). CDR3 nucleotides: TGTGCCAGCAGTGATGGCTCTGGGCATGAAAAACTGTTTTTT. Its protein is CASSDGSGHEKLFF.